The TCR beta chain described here comes from a study of control samples from healthy donors and cancer patients. Sequenced by immunoSEQ multiplex PCR; TCRdb stores in-frame clones only, minus some. The sample consists of 100,000 or so clones, roughly four fifths of them appearing once. This sequence was found in a woman in her sixties or seventies in good health. Sequencing used blood.

In DNA form, the CDR3 reads TGTGCCAGCTCACGCCAGGGGGAGAATTCACCCCTCCACTTT. Translated, it gives CASSRQGENSPLHF. This chain connects TRBV18 to TRBJ1-6, with TRBD1 matching 7 bases. Unmatched junction bases numbered 4, after V lost 4 bases and J lost 7 bases. Germline V gene data show CDR1 as KGHSH and CDR2 as LQKENI. This CDR3 is 14 amino acids long. Complete variable domain (other parts from reference TRBV18 and TRBJ1-6): NAGVMQNPRHLVRRRGQEARLRCSPMKGHSHVYWYRQLPEEGLKFMVYLQKENIIDESGMPKERFSAEFPKEGPSILRIQQVVRGDSAAYFCASSRQGENSPLHFGNGTRLTVT.